This TCR beta chain was captured in a study of T cell changes during pregnancy in multiple sclerosis. Profiling relied on immunoSEQ multiplex PCR, and the TCRdb table lists in-frame clones only, not all of them. The table shows 37,000 or so clones, with about nine tenths occurring only once. The CDR3 extends over 12 amino acids. Germline V gene sequence: CDR1 SEHNR, CDR2 FQNEAQ (reference sequence). V was shortened by 5 bases and J by 4 bases, with 9 bases between the two germline ends. Source: CD4+ T cells from peripheral blood mononuclear cells, taken before pregnancy. The origin of this receptor is a female donor with multiple sclerosis, enrolled in a pregnancy study. This sequence joins TRBV7-9 and TRBJ2-7, with D maybe TRBD1 (6 bases). As DNA, the CDR3 is TGTGCCAGCAGCCGCGGACAGTACGAGCAGTACTTC. Its translation is CASSRGQYEQYF.